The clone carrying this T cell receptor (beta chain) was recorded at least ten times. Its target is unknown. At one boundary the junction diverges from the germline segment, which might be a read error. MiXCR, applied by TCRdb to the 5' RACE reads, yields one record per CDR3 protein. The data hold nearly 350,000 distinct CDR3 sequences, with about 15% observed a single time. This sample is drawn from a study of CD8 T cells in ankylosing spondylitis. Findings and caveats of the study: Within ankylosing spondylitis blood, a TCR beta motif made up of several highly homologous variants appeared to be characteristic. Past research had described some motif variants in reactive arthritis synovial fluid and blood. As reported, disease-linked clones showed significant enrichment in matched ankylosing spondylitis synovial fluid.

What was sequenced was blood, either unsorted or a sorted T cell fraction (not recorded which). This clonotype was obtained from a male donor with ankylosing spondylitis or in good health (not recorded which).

The DNA for the CDR3 is TGCGCCAGCACCGATCAGGGGGCAGGTCCACACTTC. Translating it yields CASTDQGAGPHF. The chain links TRBV5-1 to TRBJ2-5; 8 bases map to TRBD1. The CDR3 runs to 12 residues. CDR1 and CDR2 (germline): SGHRS, YFSETQ.